A single sample is the source of the 26 T cell receptor beta chains below, sequenced in a study of blood T cell repertoires in COVID-19. Clones were read by immunoSEQ multiplex PCR, and TCRdb kept only the in-frame ones, dropping some. The sample contains about 130,000 clones, approximately 88% of which appear only once. The source material was peripheral blood. These receptors came from a man aged 45 to 65 with acute or convalescent COVID-19.

The chain couples TRBV30 to TRBJ1-3; 8 bases fit TRBD1. The CDR3 spans 13 residues. V lost 5 bases, J lost 4 bases, and 4 bases stayed unmatched. Germline V gene lookup returns CDR1 GTSNPN and CDR2 SVGIG (reference sequence). CDR3 sequence reads: CAWGTGQGNTIYF. The CDR3 DNA follows: TGTGCCTGGGGGACAGGCCAGGGAAACACCATATATTTT.

This clone occurred once. The CDR3 region has the DNA TGCGCCAGCAGCTCAGGACAGGGCCCCCACGAGCAGTACTTC. Translating it yields CASSSGQGPHEQYF. The chain uses TRBV5-1 and TRBJ2-7, with 8 bases fitting TRBD1. V shed 3 bases, J shed 5 bases, and the junction held 7 bases outside the gene matches. The germline V gene encodes CDR1 SGHRS and CDR2 YFSETQ. The CDR3 length is 14 residues.

As DNA, the CDR3 is TGTGCCAGCAGTCCCAGGGACAGGAATGGAAACACCATATATTTT. It encodes CASSPRDRNGNTIYF. V usage is TRBV28 and J usage is TRBJ1-3; 8 nucleotides align to TRBD1. The germline CDR1 and CDR2 sequences are MDHEN and SYDVKM. The CDR3 covers 15 residues. Trimming took 5 bases from V and 3 from J; bases not matched to a gene: 6.

This clone was found once. The J gene is TRBJ2-1, the V gene TRBV5-1; possibly TRBD1 for D (5 bases). The CDR3 runs to 16 residues. The germline gives CDR1 SGHRS, CDR2 YFSETQ. Deletions cut 0 bases from V and 6 bases from J, with 16 bases between. The CDR3 protein is CASSLVAGLGFNEQFF. CDR3 DNA sequence: TGCGCCAGCAGCTTGGTGGCAGGGTTAGGTTTCAATGAGCAGTTCTTC.

This chain connects TRBV19 to TRBJ1-1, with D possibly matching TRBD1 (5 bases). V was shortened by 4 bases and J by 6 bases, with 18 bases between the two germline ends. Germline CDR1 and CDR2: LNHDA and SQIVND (reference sequence). The CDR3 length is 15 residues. CDR3 sequence: CASSTPRGIVAEAFF. The CDR3 DNA follows: TGTGCCAGTAGTACGCCGCGGGGGATTGTTGCTGAAGCTTTCTTT.

The V call is TRBV30, the J call TRBJ2-4; 7 nucleotides agree with TRBD1. The CDR3 extends over 16 amino acids. Germline V gene lookup returns CDR1 GTSNPN and CDR2 SVGIG (reference sequence). V lost 3 bases and J lost 0; bases outside the gene matches: 8. The CDR3 is CAWSLGTVLAKNIQYF. For the CDR3, the DNA is TGTGCCTGGAGCCTTGGGACAGTTCTAGCCAAAAACATTCAGTACTTC.

A word on this clone: The identical CDR3 is also encoded by other nucleotide sequences in the sample. V gene TRBV19 combines with J gene TRBJ1-3, with 7 bases lining up with TRBD1. The V gene's germline CDR1 is LNHDA and CDR2 SQIVND (reference sequence). The CDR3 is 15 amino acids. V shed 3 bases and J 0 bases; nucleotides not matched to a gene: 2. The DNA for the CDR3 is TGTGCCAGTAGTATGTACAGGGGCTCTGGAAACACCATATATTTT. Translated, it gives CASSMYRGSGNTIYF. Supplemented by reference TRBV19 and TRBJ1-3, the full variable domain reads DGGITQSPKYLFRKEGQNVTLSCEQNLNHDAMYWYRQDPGQGLRLIYYSQIVNDFQKGDIAEGYSVSREKKESFPLTVTSAQKNPTAFYLCASSMYRGSGNTIYFGEGSWLTVV.

The CDR3 DNA sequence: TGCAGTGCTAGGCGGGGGCCTGAAGCTTTCTTT. Protein: CSARRGPEAFF. This sequence joins TRBV20-1 and TRBJ1-1; perhaps TRBD1 as D (6 bases). Trimming stripped 3 bases from V and 6 bases from J, with 8 bases between. The germline CDR1 and CDR2 sequences are DFQATT and SNEGSKA (reference sequence). This CDR3 comprises 11 residues.

V is TRBV4-1 and J is TRBJ2-7; tentatively, D is TRBD2 (6 bases). V was cut by 1 base and J by 0 bases, with 10 bases left in between. From germline, CDR1 is MGHRA and CDR2 YSYEKL. The CDR3 consists of 15 residues. In DNA, the CDR3 is TGCGCCAGCAGCCAAGTTGTCGGGAGCTCCTACGAGCAGTACTTC. This translates into CASSQVVGSSYEQYF.

CDR3: CSGGRGPEAFF. The CDR3 DNA is TGCAGCGGCGGGAGGGGGCCTGAAGCTTTCTTT. The chain has TRBV29-1 and TRBJ1-1, with 7 bases fitting TRBD1. V lost 7 bases to trimming and J lost 6 bases; unmatched junction nucleotides: 5. Germline V gene lookup returns CDR1 SQVTM and CDR2 ANQGSEA. The CDR3 runs 11 residues.

The gene calls are TRBV25-1 and TRBJ1-6, with D unresolved. V was trimmed by 3 bases and J by 10 bases, leaving 7 bases between them. Germline V gene sequence: CDR1 MGHDK, CDR2 SYGVNS. This CDR3 region has 12 residues. CDR3 DNA: TGTGCCAGCAGTGACACATGGTCACCCCTCCACTTT. It specifies CASSDTWSPLHF.

The chain has TRBV18 and TRBJ2-6, with TRBD1 identical over 8 bases. CDR1 and CDR2 (germline): KGHSH, LQKENI. This CDR3 region has 16 residues. Trimming took 3 bases from V and 2 from J; bases not matched to a gene: 3. CDR3 nucleotide sequence: TGTGCCAGCTCACCCACGACAGGGGCTGGGGCCAACGTCCTGACTTTC. Protein product: CASSPTTGAGANVLTF. The full variable domain, in which reference TRBV18 and TRBJ2-6 provide the parts outside the CDR3, is NAGVMQNPRHLVRRRGQEARLRCSPMKGHSHVYWYRQLPEEGLKFMVYLQKENIIDESGMPKERFSAEFPKEGPSILRIQQVVRGDSAAYFCASSPTTGAGANVLTFGAGSRLTVL.

The gene calls are TRBV18 and TRBJ1-2; possible D gene TRBD1, 5 bases. CDR1 and CDR2 from the germline V gene are KGHSH and LQKENI. This CDR3 spans 14 amino acids. V lost 3 bases, J lost 2 bases, and 10 bases lay in between. CDR3 coding DNA: TGTGCCAGCTCACCGTCCGCAGGGAACTATGGCTACACCTTC. Its protein is CASSPSAGNYGYTF.

J is TRBJ1-4 and V is TRBV5-6, with D unresolved. The germline CDR1 and CDR2 sequences are SGHDT and YYEEEE. The V gene lost 2 bases and the J gene lost 4 bases, with 12 bases spanning the gap. The CDR3 is made up of 15 amino acids. Here the CDR3 reads CASSLIGSGNEKLFF. CDR3 sequence (DNA): TGTGCCAGCAGCTTAATAGGGAGTGGTAATGAAAAACTGTTTTTT. Together with reference TRBV5-6 and TRBJ1-4, the CDR3 gives the full variable domain: DAGVTQSPTHLIKTRGQQVTLRCSPKSGHDTVSWYQQALGQGPQFIFQYYEEEERQRGNFPDRFSGHQFPNYSSELNVNALLLGDSALYLCASSLIGSGNEKLFFGSGTQLSVL.

This rearrangement joins TRBV10-3 to TRBJ1-1; 8 bases align to TRBD1. V gave up 4 bases and J gave up 7 bases; unmatched junction bases: 5. Germline CDR1 and CDR2: ENHRY and SYGVKD. The CDR3 is made up of 13 amino acids. CDR3 coding DNA: TGTGCCATCAGTGCGGGAACAGGGGGTGAAGCTTTCTTT. It is translated as CAISAGTGGEAFF.

The genes are TRBV19 and TRBJ2-3; D is perhaps TRBD2 (5 bases). Germline lookup yields CDR1 LNHDA and CDR2 SQIVND (reference sequence). The V end lost 3 bases, the J end lost 4 bases, and 14 bases lay between the germline ends. This CDR3 is built from 15 residues. The CDR3, as DNA: TGTGCCAGTAGTATTGAGGGAAAGAGAGCAGATACGCAGTATTTT. Protein product: CASSIEGKRADTQYF.

J is TRBJ1-4 and V is TRBV2; D unresolved. Trimming cost V 4 bases and J 6 bases, with 12 bases left between them. There are 14 residues in the CDR3. The germline gives CDR1 SNHLY, CDR2 FYNNEI. CDR3: CASSGGTAHEKLFF. Here the CDR3 DNA reads TGTGCCAGCAGTGGCGGAACGGCCCATGAAAAACTGTTTTTT.

The CDR3 loop is CASSIDDRDYNEQFF. CDR3 DNA: TGTGCCAGTAGTATTGACGACAGGGACTACAATGAGCAGTTCTTC. The chain has TRBV19 and TRBJ2-1, with TRBD1 matching over 7 bases. The germline CDR1 and CDR2 sequences are LNHDA and SQIVND (reference sequence). The CDR3 totals 15 residues. V trimming: 3 bases; J trimming: 3 bases; junction bases outside the gene matches: 5.

This sequence joins TRBV5-1 and TRBJ1-1, with 7 bases aligning to TRBD1. The CDR3 contains 13 residues. The germline gives CDR1 SGHRS, CDR2 YFSETQ. V lost 5 bases to trimming and J lost 3 bases; unmatched junction nucleotides: 4. Here the CDR3 reads CASSEGADTEAFF. CDR3 nucleotides: TGCGCCAGCAGTGAGGGGGCCGACACTGAAGCTTTCTTT.

The gene calls are TRBV5-4 and TRBJ1-2, with 7 bases lining up with TRBD1. Losses at the gene ends were 0 bases for V and 6 bases for J; bases not matched to a gene: 8. The CDR3 consists of 15 residues. In germline, CDR1 is SGHNT, CDR2 YYREEE (reference sequence). The CDR3, as DNA: TGTGCCAGCAGCTTGGCAGGCAGGGGGTGGAATGGCTACACCTTC. It translates to CASSLAGRGWNGYTF.

V gene TRBV9 combines with J gene TRBJ2-3, with 7 bases fitting TRBD2. V was pared by 4 bases and J by 0 bases, with 2 bases of the junction left unmatched. Per the germline V gene, CDR1 is SGDLS and CDR2 is YYNGEE. This CDR3 is built from 14 residues. Here the CDR3 reads CASSYSGSTDTQYF. CDR3 DNA: TGTGCCAGCAGCTATAGCGGGAGCACAGATACGCAGTATTTT.

V and J are TRBV5-1 and TRBJ2-1, with 8 bases identical to TRBD2. CDR3 length: 15 residues. V was pared by 2 bases and J by 4 bases, with 5 bases of the junction left unmatched. CDR1 and CDR2 (germline): SGHRS, YFSETQ. The CDR3 spells CASSFSGADYNEQFF. In nucleotides, the CDR3 is TGCGCCAGCAGCTTTAGCGGGGCTGATTACAATGAGCAGTTCTTC.

This chain uses TRBV7-8 with TRBJ2-1; 7 nucleotides match TRBD2. Germline V lookup: CDR1 SGHVS, CDR2 FQNEAQ. J gave up 2 bases and V 3 bases, and 13 bases lay outside the gene matches. This CDR3 has 18 amino acids. The CDR3 sequence: CASSFLRSLAGAYNEQFF. Written as DNA, the CDR3 is TGTGCCAGCAGCTTTCTCCGAAGCCTGGCGGGGGCCTACAATGAGCAGTTCTTC.

The chain couples TRBV27 to TRBJ2-2, with 7 bases that match TRBD1. V shed 8 bases and J 1 base; nucleotides not matched to a gene: 7. The germline V gene has CDR1 MNHEY and CDR2 SMNVEV (reference sequence). The CDR3 covers 15 residues. As DNA, the CDR3 is TGTGCCAGCCGCCGGTCAGGGGGGAACACCGGGGAGCTGTTTTTT. It translates to CASRRSGGNTGELFF.

The V call is TRBV5-1, the J call TRBJ2-7; D call uncertain. Germline values: CDR1 SGHRS, CDR2 YFSETQ. The CDR3 runs to 13 residues. The V gene lost 0 bases and the J gene lost 6 bases, with 10 bases spanning the gap. The CDR3 DNA reads TGCGCCAGCAGCTTGGCCGGTCAAACCGAGCAGTACTTC. Encoded protein: CASSLAGQTEQYF.

The chain uses TRBV28 and TRBJ2-1; tentative D call: TRBD1 (5 bases). The CDR3 is 17 residues long. Per germline, CDR1 MDHEN and CDR2 SYDVKM. V lost 4 bases and J 3 bases, leaving 19 bases between the germline ends. The CDR3 reads CASSSMTRTGHYNEQFF. Written as DNA, the CDR3 is TGTGCCAGCAGTTCGATGACCCGGACCGGACACTACAATGAGCAGTTCTTC.